This TCR beta chain was found in a study of Graves' ophthalmopathy and Graves' hyperthyroidism. Points from the study as a whole: Among thyroid clonotypes expanded above 0.001 frequency, most also appeared in blood. A 13-signature model separated ophthalmopathy from stable hyperthyroidism, reaching approximately 88% sensitivity and less than 82% specificity cross-validated.

Amplifying from RNA transcripts, the study obtained TCR beta CDR3 regions. First-round RT-PCR used HTBI primers; second-round multiplex PCR followed. Each CDR3 protein gets one entry after TCRdb re-called the multiplex PCR reads with MiXCR. The table includes over a million distinct CDR3 sequences, 35% to 45% detected once. The V segment lost 5 bases and the J segment 1 base; nucleotides outside the gene matches: 7. The CDR3 totals 15 residues. In this sample, this clonotype turned up a few times. The antigen remains unidentified. Enrolled hyperthyroidism patients had a new diagnosis, a duration under 2 months, and an age of 18 to 65. In this cohort, patients with other autoimmune diseases, uncontrolled infections, pregnancy or lactation were excluded.

This clonotype was obtained from an adult man with Graves' hyperthyroidism. The sequencing sample was made of peripheral blood or thyroid tissue (not recorded which). The V gene is TRBV12-3 or TRBV12-4, the J gene TRBJ1-1; 7 bases fit TRBD1. The CDR3 loop is CASSENRGPNTEAFF. The CDR3 bases are TGTGCCAGCAGTGAAAACAGGGGTCCGAACACTGAAGCTTTCTTT.